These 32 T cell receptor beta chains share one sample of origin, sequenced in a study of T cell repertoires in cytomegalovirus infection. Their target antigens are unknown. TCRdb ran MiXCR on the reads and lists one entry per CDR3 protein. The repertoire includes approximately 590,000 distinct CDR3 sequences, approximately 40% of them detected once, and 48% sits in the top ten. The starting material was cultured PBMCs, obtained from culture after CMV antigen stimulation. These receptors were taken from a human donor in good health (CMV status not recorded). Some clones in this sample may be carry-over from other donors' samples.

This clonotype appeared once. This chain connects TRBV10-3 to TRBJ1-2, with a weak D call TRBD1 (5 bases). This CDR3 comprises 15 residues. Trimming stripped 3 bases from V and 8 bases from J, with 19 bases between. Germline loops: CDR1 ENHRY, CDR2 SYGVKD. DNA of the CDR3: TGTGCCATCAGTGACCCGAGCGACAGTGTGTACGGCTACACCTTC. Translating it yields CAISDPSDSVYGYTF.

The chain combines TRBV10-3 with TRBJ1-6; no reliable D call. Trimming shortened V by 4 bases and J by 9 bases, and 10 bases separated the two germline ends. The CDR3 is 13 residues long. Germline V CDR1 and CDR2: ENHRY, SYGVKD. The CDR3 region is CAISVGSSSPLHF. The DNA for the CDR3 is TGTGCCATCAGTGTTGGCAGCAGTTCACCCCTCCACTTT.

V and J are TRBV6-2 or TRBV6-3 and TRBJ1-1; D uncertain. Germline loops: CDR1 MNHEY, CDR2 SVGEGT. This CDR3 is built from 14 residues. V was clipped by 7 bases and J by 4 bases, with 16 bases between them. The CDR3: CASIKGYLFTEAFF. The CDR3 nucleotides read TGTGCCAGCATAAAGGGATACTTATTCACTGAAGCTTTCTTT.

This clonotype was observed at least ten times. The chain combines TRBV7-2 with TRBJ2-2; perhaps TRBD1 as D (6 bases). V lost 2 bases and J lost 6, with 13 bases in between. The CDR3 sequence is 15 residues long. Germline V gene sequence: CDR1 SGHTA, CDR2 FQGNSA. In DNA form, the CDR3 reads TGTGCCAGCAGCTTAACTCACAGGGAGCCCGGGGAGCTGTTTTTT. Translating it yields CASSLTHREPGELFF.

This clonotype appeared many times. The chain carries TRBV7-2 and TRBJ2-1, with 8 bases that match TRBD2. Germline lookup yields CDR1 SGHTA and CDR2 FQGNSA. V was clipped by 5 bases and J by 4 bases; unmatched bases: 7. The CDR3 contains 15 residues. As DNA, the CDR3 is TGTGCCAGCAGCGACCCTGCGGGAGGTTACAATGAGCAGTTCTTC. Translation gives CASSDPAGGYNEQFF.

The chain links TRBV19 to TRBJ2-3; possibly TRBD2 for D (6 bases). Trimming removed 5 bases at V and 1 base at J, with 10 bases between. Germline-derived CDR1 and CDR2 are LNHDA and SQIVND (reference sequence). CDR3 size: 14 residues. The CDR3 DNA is TGTGCCAGTAGTTGGGGACTCGGCACAGATACGCAGTATTTT. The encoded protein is CASSWGLGTDTQYF.

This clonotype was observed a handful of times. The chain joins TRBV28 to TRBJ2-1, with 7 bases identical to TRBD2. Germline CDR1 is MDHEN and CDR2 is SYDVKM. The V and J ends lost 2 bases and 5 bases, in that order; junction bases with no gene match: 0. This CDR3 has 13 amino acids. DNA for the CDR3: TGTGCCAGCAGTTTAGGGGGGGACAATGAGCAGTTCTTC. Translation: CASSLGGDNEQFF.

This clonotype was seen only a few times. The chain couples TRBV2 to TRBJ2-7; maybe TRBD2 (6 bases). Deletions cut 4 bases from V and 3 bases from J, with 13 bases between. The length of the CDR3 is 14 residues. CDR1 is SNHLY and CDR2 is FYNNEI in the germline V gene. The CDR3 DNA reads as TGTGCCAGCAGTGCCGGGAGTTTCGGCTACGAGCAGTACTTC. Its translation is CASSAGSFGYEQYF.

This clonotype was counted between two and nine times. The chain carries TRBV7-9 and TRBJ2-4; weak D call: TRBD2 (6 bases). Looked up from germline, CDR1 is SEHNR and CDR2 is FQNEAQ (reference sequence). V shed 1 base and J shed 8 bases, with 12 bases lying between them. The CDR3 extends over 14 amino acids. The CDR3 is CASSLDSREDIQYF. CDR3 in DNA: TGTGCCAGCAGCTTAGATAGCAGGGAGGACATTCAGTACTTC.

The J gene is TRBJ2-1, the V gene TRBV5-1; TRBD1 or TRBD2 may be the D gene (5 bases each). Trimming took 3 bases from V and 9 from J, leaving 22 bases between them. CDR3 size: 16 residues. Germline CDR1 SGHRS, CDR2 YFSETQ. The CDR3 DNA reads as TGCGCCAGCAGCTCCTCCACTAGTACGGAAGGGGTTGAGCAGTTCTTC. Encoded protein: CASSSSTSTEGVEQFF.

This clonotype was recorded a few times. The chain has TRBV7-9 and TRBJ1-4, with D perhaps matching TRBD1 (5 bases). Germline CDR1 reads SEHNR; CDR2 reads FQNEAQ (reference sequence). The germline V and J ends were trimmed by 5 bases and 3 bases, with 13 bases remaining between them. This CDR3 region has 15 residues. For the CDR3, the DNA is TGTGCCAGCAGCCTCAGCGGGGGATCTAATGAAAAACTGTTTTTT. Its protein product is CASSLSGGSNEKLFF.

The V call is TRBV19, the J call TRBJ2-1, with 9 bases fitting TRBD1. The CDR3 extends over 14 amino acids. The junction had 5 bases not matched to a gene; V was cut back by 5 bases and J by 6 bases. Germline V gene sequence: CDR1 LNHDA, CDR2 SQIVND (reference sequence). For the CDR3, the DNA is TGTGCCAGTAGTGCTCGGGACAGGGTCAATGAGCAGTTCTTC. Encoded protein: CASSARDRVNEQFF.

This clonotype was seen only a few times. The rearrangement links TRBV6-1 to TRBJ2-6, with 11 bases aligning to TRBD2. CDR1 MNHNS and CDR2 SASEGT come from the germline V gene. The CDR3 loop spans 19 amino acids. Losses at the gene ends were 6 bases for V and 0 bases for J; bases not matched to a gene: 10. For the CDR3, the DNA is TGTGCCAGCAGAAAACTAGCGGGGGCCCCCAGCTCTGGGGCCAACGTCCTGACTTTC. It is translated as CASRKLAGAPSSGANVLTF.

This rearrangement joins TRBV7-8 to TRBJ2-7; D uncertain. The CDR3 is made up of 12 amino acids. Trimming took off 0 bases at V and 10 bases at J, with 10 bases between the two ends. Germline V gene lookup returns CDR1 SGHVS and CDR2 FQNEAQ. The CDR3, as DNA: TGTGCCAGCAGCTTAGCGAGGCCTCCCCAGTACTTC. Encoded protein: CASSLARPPQYF.

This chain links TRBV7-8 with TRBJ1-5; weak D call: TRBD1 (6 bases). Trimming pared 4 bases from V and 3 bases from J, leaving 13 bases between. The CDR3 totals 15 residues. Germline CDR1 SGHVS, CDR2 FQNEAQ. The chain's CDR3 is CASSWSRGINQPQHF. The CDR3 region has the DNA TGTGCCAGCAGCTGGTCTAGGGGGATCAATCAGCCCCAGCATTTT.

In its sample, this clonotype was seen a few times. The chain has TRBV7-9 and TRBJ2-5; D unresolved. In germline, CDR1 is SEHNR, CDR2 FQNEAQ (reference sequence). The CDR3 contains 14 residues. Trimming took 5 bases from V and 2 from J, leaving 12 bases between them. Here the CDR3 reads CASSVAVGQETQYF. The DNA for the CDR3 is TGTGCCAGCAGCGTTGCGGTGGGACAAGAGACCCAGTACTTC.

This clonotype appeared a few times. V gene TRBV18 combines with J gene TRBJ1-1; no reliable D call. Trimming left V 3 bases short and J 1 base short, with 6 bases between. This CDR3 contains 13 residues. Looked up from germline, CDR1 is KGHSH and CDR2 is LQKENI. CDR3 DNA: TGTGCCAGCTCACCTGACAAGAACACTGAAGCTTTCTTT. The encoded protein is CASSPDKNTEAFF.

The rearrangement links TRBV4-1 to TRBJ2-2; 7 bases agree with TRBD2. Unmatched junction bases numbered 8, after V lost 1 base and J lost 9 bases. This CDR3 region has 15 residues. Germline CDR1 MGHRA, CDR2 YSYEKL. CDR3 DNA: TGCGCCAGCAGCCAAGGACTAGCTATTAGCCGGGAGCTGTTTTTT. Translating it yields CASSQGLAISRELFF.

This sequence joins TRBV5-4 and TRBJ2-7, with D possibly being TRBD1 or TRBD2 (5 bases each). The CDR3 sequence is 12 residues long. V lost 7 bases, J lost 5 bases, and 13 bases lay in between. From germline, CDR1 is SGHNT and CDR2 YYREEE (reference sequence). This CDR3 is CASRGEGNEQYF. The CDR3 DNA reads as TGTGCCAGCCGGGGTGAGGGGAACGAGCAGTACTTC.

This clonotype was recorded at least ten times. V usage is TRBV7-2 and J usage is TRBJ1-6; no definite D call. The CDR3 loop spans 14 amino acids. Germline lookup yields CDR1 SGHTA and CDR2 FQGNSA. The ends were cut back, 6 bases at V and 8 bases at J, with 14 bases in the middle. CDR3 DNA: TGTGCCAGCAGTTGGGAAAATGGTGATTCACCCCTCCACTTT. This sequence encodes CASSWENGDSPLHF.

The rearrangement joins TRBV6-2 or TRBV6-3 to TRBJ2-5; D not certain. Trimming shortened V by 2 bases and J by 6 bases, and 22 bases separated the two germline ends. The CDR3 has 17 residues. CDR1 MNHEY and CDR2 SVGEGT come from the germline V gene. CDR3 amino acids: CASSYAPLKDVGKTQYF. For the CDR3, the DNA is TGTGCCAGCAGTTACGCCCCCCTGAAGGACGTAGGAAAGACCCAGTACTTC.

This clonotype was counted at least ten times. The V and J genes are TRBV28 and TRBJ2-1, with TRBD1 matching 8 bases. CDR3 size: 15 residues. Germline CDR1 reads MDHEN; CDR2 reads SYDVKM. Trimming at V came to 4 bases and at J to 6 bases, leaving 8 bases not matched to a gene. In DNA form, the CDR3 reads TGTGCCAGCAGTTACCAGGACAGGGCCCCCAATGAGCAGTTCTTC. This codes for CASSYQDRAPNEQFF.

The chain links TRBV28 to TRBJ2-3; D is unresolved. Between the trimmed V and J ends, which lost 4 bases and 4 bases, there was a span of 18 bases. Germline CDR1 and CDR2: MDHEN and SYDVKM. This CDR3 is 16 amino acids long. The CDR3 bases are TGTGCCAGCAGTTACCCCATGTCGGTTGGTTCAGATACGCAGTATTTT. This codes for CASSYPMSVGSDTQYF.

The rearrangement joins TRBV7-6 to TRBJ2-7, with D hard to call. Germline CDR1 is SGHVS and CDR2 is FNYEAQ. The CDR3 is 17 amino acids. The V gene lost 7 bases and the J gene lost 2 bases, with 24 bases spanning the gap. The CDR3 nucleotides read TGTGCCAGCATACTGATGATTTCCCGAGGCAGTCCCTACGAGCAGTACTTC. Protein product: CASILMISRGSPYEQYF. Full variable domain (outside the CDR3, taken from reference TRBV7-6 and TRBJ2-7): GAGVSQSPRYKVTKRGQDVALRCDPISGHVSLYWYRQALGQGPEFLTYFNYEAQQDKSGLPNDRFSAERPEGSISTLTIQRTEQRDSAMYRCASILMISRGSPYEQYFGPGTRLTVT.

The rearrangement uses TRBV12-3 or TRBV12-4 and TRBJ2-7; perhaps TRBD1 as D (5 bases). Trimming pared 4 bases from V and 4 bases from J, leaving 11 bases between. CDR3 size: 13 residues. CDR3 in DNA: TGTGCCAGCAGTTCCACCGACAGTTACGAGCAGTACTTC. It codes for CASSSTDSYEQYF.

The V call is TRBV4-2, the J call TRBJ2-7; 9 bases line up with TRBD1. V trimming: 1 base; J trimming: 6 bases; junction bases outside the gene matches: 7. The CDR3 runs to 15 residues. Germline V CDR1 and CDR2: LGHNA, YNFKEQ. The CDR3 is CASSQVGQGGIEQYF. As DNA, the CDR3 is TGTGCCAGCAGCCAAGTGGGACAGGGAGGCATCGAGCAGTACTTC.

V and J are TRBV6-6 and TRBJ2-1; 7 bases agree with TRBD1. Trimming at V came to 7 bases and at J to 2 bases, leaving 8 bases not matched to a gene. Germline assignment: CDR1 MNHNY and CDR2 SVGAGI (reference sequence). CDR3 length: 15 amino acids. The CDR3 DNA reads TGTGCCAGCATCAGGGGCGGACAGGCCTACAATGAGCAGTTCTTC. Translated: CASIRGGQAYNEQFF.

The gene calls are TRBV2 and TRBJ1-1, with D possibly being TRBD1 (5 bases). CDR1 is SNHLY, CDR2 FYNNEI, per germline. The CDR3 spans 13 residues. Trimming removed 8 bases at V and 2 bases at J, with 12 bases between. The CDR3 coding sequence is TGTGCCAGCGCCGGGGGACCAAACACTGAAGCTTTCTTT. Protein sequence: CASAGGPNTEAFF.

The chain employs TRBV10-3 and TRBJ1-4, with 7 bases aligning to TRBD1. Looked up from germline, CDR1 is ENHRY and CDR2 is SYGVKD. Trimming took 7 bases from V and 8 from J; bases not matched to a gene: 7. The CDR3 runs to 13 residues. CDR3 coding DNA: TGTGCCATCAACCGGGACAGAGGAGAAAAACTGTTTTTT. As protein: CAINRDRGEKLFF.

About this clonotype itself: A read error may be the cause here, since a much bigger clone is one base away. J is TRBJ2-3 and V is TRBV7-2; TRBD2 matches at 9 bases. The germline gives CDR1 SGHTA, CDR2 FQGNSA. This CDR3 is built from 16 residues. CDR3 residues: CASSLVAGTSIDTQYF. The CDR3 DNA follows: TGTGCCAGCAGCTTAGTAGCGGGGACTAGCATAGATACGCAGTATTTT.

CDR3 region: CASSPTTVVDSPLHF. CDR3 coding DNA: TGTGCCAGCAGTCCGACCACAGTGGTTGATTCACCCCTCCACTTT. This chain links TRBV6-1 with TRBJ1-6, with unresolved D. This CDR3 comprises 15 residues. Germline values: CDR1 MNHNS, CDR2 SASEGT. With 5 bases removed from V and 8 bases from J, the gap between germline ends came to 16 bases.

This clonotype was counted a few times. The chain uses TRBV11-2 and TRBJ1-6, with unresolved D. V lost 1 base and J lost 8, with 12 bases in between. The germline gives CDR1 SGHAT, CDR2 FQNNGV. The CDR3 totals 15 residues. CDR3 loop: CASSLGLSADSPLHF. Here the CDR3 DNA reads TGTGCCAGCAGCTTAGGGTTGTCGGCAGATTCACCCCTCCACTTT.